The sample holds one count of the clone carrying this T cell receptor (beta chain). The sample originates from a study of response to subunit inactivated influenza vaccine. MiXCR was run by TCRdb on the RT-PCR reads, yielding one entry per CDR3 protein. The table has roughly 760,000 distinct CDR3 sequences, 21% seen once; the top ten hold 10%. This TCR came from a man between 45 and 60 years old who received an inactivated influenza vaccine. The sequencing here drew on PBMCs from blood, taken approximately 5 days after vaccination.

CDR3 coding DNA: TGTGCCAGCAGCTTAGTAAGTGGCGGGGGGACCTACGAGCAGTACTTC. It is translated as CASSLVSGGGTYEQYF. The rearrangement joins TRBV7-2 to TRBJ2-7; TRBD2 aligns across 8 bases. V trimming: 1 base; J trimming: 2 bases; junction bases outside the gene matches: 7. CDR3 length equals 16 residues. Germline CDR1 SGHTA, CDR2 FQGNSA.